This TCR beta chain was captured by sequencing in a study of early T cells in non-severe SARS-CoV-2 infection. Study background: Chains stayed unpaired after sequencing of bulk RNA from unsorted whole blood.

On this clonotype: Its antigen is unidentified.

The CDR3 runs to 15 residues. CDR1 is LNHDA, CDR2 SQIVND, per germline (reference sequence). J gave up 4 bases and V 4 bases, and 7 bases lay outside the gene matches. Each single cDNA molecule received a unique molecular identifier. In TCRdb, the 5' RACE reads were re-called with MiXCR into one record per CDR3 protein. The table lists 60,000 to 75,000 distinct CDR3 sequences, over 10% of them singletons. Findings and caveats of the study: Private and CD4 specificities were missed by VDJdb matching, which favored anti-spike CD8 responses.

The sample in question was whole blood, obtained at baseline. V and J are TRBV19 and TRBJ2-4; TRBD2 matches 7 bases. This sequence originates from an adult who was a healthcare worker with PCR-confirmed SARS-CoV-2 infection or an uninfected control (not recorded which). CDR3 nucleotides: TGTGCCAGTAGTAGTGTCGGGGAGGGAAAAAACATTCAGTACTTC. It specifies CASSSVGEGKNIQYF.